This T cell receptor beta chain came from a study of beta chain features in type 1 diabetes. Overall study results and limits: VDJ junctions sequenced from type 1 diabetes patients showed fewer insertions and more deletions. The similarity of naive, central memory and Treg TCRB repertoires appeared greater among patients than among healthy donors.

From germline, CDR1 is KGHSH and CDR2 LQKENI. J gave up 3 bases and V 1 base, and 0 bases lay outside the gene matches. This CDR3 spans 15 amino acids. Comments on this clone: Its target is unknown.

What was sequenced were expressed TCRB transcripts, since all of the isolated RNA had been reverse transcribed. Only in-frame clones appear in the TCRdb table, and some are missing; sequencing was by immunoSEQ multiplex PCR. The sample includes about 13,000 clones, more than 40% of them seen just once. The chain joins TRBV18 to TRBJ2-1; 10 bases match TRBD2. The sequenced sample was stem cell memory CD4+ T cells from blood. The TCR originated in a man younger than 30 in good health. DNA of the CDR3: TGTGCCAGCTCACCACTAGCGGGGGGCTACAATGAGCAGTTCTTC. It translates to CASSPLAGGYNEQFF.